The TCR beta chain under discussion was sequenced for a study of beta chain features in type 1 diabetes. Study-wide results and limits: Across all four CD4+ subsets, people with type 1 diabetes showed modestly shorter TCRB CDR3s.

The V end lost 9 bases, the J end lost 0 bases, and 14 bases lay between the germline ends. The length of the CDR3 is 15 residues. As regards this clone: Its matching antigen is unknown.

Every isolated RNA sample was fully reverse transcribed, so sequencing captured expressed TCRB transcripts. The repertoire was sequenced with immunoSEQ multiplex PCR; TCRdb's copy has only in-frame clones and lacks some. The table records about 650,000 clones, 9.5% to 15% of them present only once. The sequence was obtained from a man aged 30-40 years with type 1 diabetes. V and J are TRBV23-1 and TRBJ1-4, with D hard to call. TRBV23-1 is flagged as an ORF with uncertain function. Material: naive CD4+ T cells from blood. The DNA for the CDR3 is TGCGCCAGTAACACTCGGGTCGCAACTAATGAAAAACTGTTTTTT. Amino acids: CASNTRVATNEKLFF.